The TCR beta chain described here comes from a study of shared clonotypes between healthy human individuals (dated by TCRdb to 2020 to 2021). A note on the overall study: Three men and two women, aged 18 to 49 years, made up the cohort. To increase sequencing depth and limit assay-specific biases, TCR repertoire library preparation and sequencing were carried out by different laboratories using diverse techniques. Blood TCR repertoires of a handful of healthy adults were deeply sequenced to estimate repertoire size and the extent of clonotype sharing between individuals. Per donor, leukapheresis produced somewhere between about 0.9 and 9 billion PBMCs. Per donor, three plates each were used for CD4 naive and CD4 memory, two for CD8 naive, and one for CD8 memory. Results and caveats for the whole study, not just this receptor: Rarefaction of sorted-subset datasets indicated incomplete sequencing despite the large sequencing depth. Compared with non-shared clonotypes, the clonotypes found in all four sorted-subset donors had higher generation probabilities. Sampling was limited to blood, and TCR repertoires in tissue likely differ from TCR repertoires in blood. The genetic and exposure-history diversity represented was limited by the small number of donors. Pairwise subsampling led to the expectation that sequencing depth would affect the degree of clonotype sharing among donors. Larger estimated clonotype richness was generally found for naive subsets than for memory subsets. Approximately 5% of naive CD4, roughly 3.5% of naive CD8, around 2.3% of memory CD4, and approximately 0.4% of memory CD8 clonotypes were shared across a handful of donors.

Using the deep immunoSEQ assay, multiplex PCR amplified TCR CDR3 regions from genomic DNA. Extracted genomic DNA from each cell subset was spread evenly across all wells of several immunoSEQ 96-well plates, with each plate serving as a replicate. Each replicate PCR for sorted subsets received about 180 ng genomic DNA, equal to around 32,000 T cell genomes. The purified libraries were quantified using a Qubit 3.0 fluorometer, sized with a Bioanalyzer 2100, and then quantified again using the KAPA Library Quantification kit. Every immunoSEQ 96-well plate was sequenced on a separate single-read 150-cycle Illumina NextSeq 550 flow cell. The study's processing was this. Because the immunoSEQ output included only junctional sequences and no quality scores, the filtering could not be the same as the filtering used for full-length reads. Sequences were annotated with PyIR, a Python wrapper for IgBLAST v1.9, using IMGT germline references to assign V/J genes and CDR3. Reads with weak V/J assignments (E-value above 1e-6), missing CDR3, stop codons, out-of-frame junctions, or ambiguous translated residues were removed. V3J clonotypes were defined as sequences sharing the same inferred V gene, J gene, and CDR3 amino acid sequence. The percentage overlap between two repertoires was calculated by dividing the number of shared unique clonotypes by the size of the smaller repertoire. Richness of each repertoire was evaluated using RTK rarefaction, the Chao1 estimator, and Recon v2.1 estimates of unobserved clonotypes. For all TCRbeta clonotypes obtained by the gDNA method from a few donors, generation probabilities were computed with OLGA. Drawn from immuneACCESS, this table holds only the in-frame rearrangements with V and J called that TCRdb kept. Clones are partly lost; checked studies trace under half to an unresolved V gene and leave the rest unexplained. The V and J calls and clone size are taken from that table; D and trimming were inferred from the DNA. In this sample the table shows millions of clones, more than 80% of which occur a single time. 0.39% of the sample is held by the ten biggest clonotypes.

To note about this clone: The clone's antigen remains unknown. Base qualities are not provided; no much larger clone lies one nucleotide away.

From a lookup of the germline V gene, CDR1 and CDR2 are MDHEN and SYDVKM. The CDR3, cysteine through phenylalanine, is 14 amino acids long. The retained sequence is limited to the CDR3, 42 bases, with the frame set at the first base. V is reduced by 3 bases and J by 6 bases, leaving a spacing of 15 bases between them. The donors were healthy, HIV-negative adults with no recently reported acute infections or vaccinations. Every donor was a Caucasian adult living in Nashville, Tennessee, USA. CD4+ T cells were enriched by magnetic negative selection, after which naive cells were positively selected on CD45RA and the negative fraction was taken as the memory subset. Blood was obtained by leukapheresis, after which PBMCs were separated by Ficoll-Histopaque density gradient centrifugation and cryopreserved in liquid nitrogen vapor phase. Analytical flow cytometry was used to check the purity and quantity of every magnetically sorted T cell population. Genomic DNA was isolated from each sorted fraction and quantified by UV absorbance on a Nanodrop 2000c.

The sequence came from a man younger than 35 in good health. Some clones in this sample may be carry-over from other donors' samples. Material: naive CD4+ T cells from PBMCs. The cell subset or site label, as the study defines it: CD45RA+ positively selected. This chain is built from TRBV28 and TRBJ2-7; a weak D assignment points to TRBD1 (5 bases agree). The CDR3 protein is CASSFNARVGEQYF. Here is the DNA: TGTGCCAGCAGTTTTAACGCCAGGGTGGGCGAGCAGTACTTC.